Below, one TCR beta chain is given with its context. Its antigen is currently unknown. With template switching, a universal primer site was added, and the cDNA carried unique molecular identifiers. MiXCR, applied by TCRdb to the 5' RACE reads, yields one record per CDR3 protein. The sample records 200,000 to 250,000 distinct CDR3 sequences, around 15% being singletons. The data stem from a study of identical twins. Regarding the study as a whole: For cord blood, abundant beta clonotypes had fewer insertions, unlike memory repertoires, which showed none. A cross-sectional statistical analysis, not follow-up of the same donors, supported the conclusions. Zero-insertion analyses might be partly confounded by invariant T cells like MAIT and iNKT.

The clonotype was recovered from a woman aged 18-29 years in good health. Sequenced material: memory (CD45RO+) T cells sorted from blood.

As DNA, the CDR3 is TGCGCCAGCAGTGAAACAGGGTATTTTACAGATACGCAGTATTTT. It is translated as CASSETGYFTDTQYF. The chain carries TRBV10-1 and TRBJ2-3, with D possibly matching TRBD1 (6 bases). The CDR3 covers 15 residues. The germline V and J ends were trimmed by 3 bases and 3 bases, with 13 bases remaining between them. The germline V gene has CDR1 WNHNN and CDR2 SYGVQD (reference sequence).